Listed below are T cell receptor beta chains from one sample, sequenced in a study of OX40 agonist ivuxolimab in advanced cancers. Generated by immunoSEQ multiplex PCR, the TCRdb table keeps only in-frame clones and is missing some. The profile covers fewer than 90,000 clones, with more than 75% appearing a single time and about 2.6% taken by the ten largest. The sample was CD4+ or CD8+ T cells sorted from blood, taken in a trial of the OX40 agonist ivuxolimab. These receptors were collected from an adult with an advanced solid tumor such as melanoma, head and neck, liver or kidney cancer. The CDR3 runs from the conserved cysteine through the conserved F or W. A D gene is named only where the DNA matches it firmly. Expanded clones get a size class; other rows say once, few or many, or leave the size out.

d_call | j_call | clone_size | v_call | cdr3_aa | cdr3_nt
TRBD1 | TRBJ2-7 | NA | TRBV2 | CASSLTGWYEQYF | TGTGCCAGCAGCTTGACAGGGTGGTACGAGCAGTACTTC
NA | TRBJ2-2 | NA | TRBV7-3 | CASSLQTVLNTGELFF | TGTGCCAGCAGCTTACAGACAGTTCTAAACACCGGGGAGCTGTTTTTT
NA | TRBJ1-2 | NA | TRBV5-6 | CASSPGGGWGYTF | TGTGCCAGCAGCCCCGGAGGGGGTTGGGGCTACACCTTC
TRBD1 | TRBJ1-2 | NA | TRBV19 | CASSSMGQGEYGYTF | TGTGCCAGTAGCAGTATGGGACAGGGAGAGTATGGCTACACCTTC
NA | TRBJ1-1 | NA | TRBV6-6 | CASRFGVDGSEAFF | TGTGCCAGCAGATTCGGGGTCGATGGCTCTGAAGCTTTCTTT
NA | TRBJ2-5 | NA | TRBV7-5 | CVRSAGTSYPRLGETQYF | TGTGTCAGAAGCGCCGGGACTAGCTACCCGCGGCTAGGAGAGACCCAGTACTTC
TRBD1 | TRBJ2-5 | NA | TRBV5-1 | CASSLSLGQGQETQYF | TGCGCCAGCAGCTTATCATTAGGACAGGGACAAGAGACCCAGTACTTC
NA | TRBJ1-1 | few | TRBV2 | CASSERSLGNTEAFF | TGTGCCAGCAGCGAACGGTCCCTTGGGAACACTGAAGCTTTCTTT
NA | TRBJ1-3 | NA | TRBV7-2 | CASSLSPSGNTIYF | TGTGCCAGCAGCTTAAGCCCCTCTGGAAACACCATATATTTT
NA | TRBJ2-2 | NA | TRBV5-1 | CASSLKGTGELFF | TGCGCCAGCAGCCTCAAAGGGACCGGGGAGCTGTTTTTT
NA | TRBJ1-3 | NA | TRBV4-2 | CASSQDRVDTIYF | TGTGCCAGCAGCCAAGACAGGGTAGACACCATATATTTT
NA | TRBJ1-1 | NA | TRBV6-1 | CASKENTEAFF | TGTGCCAGCAAAGAAAACACTGAAGCTTTCTTT
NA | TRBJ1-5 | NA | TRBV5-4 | CASSLWAHSNQPQHF | TGTGCCAGCAGCTTGTGGGCTCATAGCAATCAGCCCCAGCATTTT
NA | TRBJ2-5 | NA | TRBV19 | CASSAGKQETQYF | TGTGCCAGTAGTGCAGGGAAACAAGAGACCCAGTACTTC
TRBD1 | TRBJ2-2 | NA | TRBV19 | CASETTGGTGELFF | TGTGCCAGCGAGACGACAGGGGGCACCGGGGAGCTGTTTTTT
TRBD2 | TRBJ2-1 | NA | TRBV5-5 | CASSSGLASEQFF | TGTGCCAGCAGCTCGGGACTAGCGAGCGAGCAGTTCTTC
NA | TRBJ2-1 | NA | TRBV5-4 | CASSPARDEQFF | TGTGCCAGCAGCCCGGCCCGAGATGAGCAGTTCTTC
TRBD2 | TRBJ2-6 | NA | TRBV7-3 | CASSDLAGARSGANVLTF | TGTGCCAGCAGCGACTTAGCGGGGGCGCGCTCTGGGGCCAACGTCCTGACTTTC
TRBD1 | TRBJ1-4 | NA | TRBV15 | CATSGNRGRGNEKLFF | TGTGCCACCAGCGGAAACAGGGGGCGGGGTAATGAAAAACTGTTTTTT
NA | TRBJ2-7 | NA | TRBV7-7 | CASSLIGWGADEQYF | TGTGCCAGCAGCTTAATCGGCTGGGGGGCCGACGAGCAGTACTTC
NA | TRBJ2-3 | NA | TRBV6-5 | CASSYLGGTQYF | TGTGCCAGCAGTTACTTAGGAGGGACGCAGTATTTT
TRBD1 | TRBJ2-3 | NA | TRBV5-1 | CASSADRGQDTQYF | TGCGCCAGCAGCGCGGACAGGGGGCAAGATACGCAGTATTTT
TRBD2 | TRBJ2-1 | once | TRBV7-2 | CASSQTSGGARQFF | TGTGCCAGCAGCCAGACTAGCGGGGGGGCCCGGCAGTTCTTC
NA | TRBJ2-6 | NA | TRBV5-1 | CASSLNQGHETGANVLTF | TGCGCCAGCAGCTTGAATCAGGGCCACGAGACTGGGGCCAACGTCCTGACTTTC
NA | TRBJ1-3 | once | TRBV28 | CASSLFSGQVGGNTIYF | TGTGCCAGCAGTTTATTTTCAGGGCAGGTTGGAGGAAACACCATATATTTT
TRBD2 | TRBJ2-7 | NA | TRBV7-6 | CASSFTSGDSYEQYF | TGTGCCAGCAGCTTTACTAGCGGGGACTCCTACGAGCAGTACTTC
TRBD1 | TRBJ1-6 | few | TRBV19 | CASSITGTGDVPLHF | TGTGCCAGTAGTATAACAGGGACAGGGGATGTTCCCCTCCACTTT
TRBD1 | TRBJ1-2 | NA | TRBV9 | CASSVEGALNYGYTF | TGTGCCAGCAGCGTAGAGGGGGCGCTTAACTATGGCTACACCTTC
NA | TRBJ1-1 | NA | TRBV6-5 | CASSRREANTEAFF | TGTGCCAGCAGTCGGAGGGAGGCGAACACTGAAGCTTTCTTT
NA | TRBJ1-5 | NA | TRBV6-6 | CASSTSDQPQHF | TGTGCCAGCAGCACCTCGGATCAGCCCCAGCATTTT
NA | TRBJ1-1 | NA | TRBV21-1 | CASSKALWTGVRGTEAFF | TGTGCCAGCAGCAAAGCGCTTTGGACAGGGGTCCGCGGCACTGAAGCTTTCTTT
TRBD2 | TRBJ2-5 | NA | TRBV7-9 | CASSLSLPGGAVQETQYF | TGTGCCAGCAGTCTTAGCCTCCCCGGGGGGGCCGTACAAGAGACCCAGTACTTC
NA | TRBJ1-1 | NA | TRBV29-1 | CSVSDTEAFF | TGCAGCGTTAGTGACACTGAAGCTTTCTTT
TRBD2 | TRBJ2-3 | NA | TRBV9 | CASSVDGGGGTDTQYF | TGTGCCAGCAGCGTAGACGGCGGGGGGGGCACAGATACGCAGTATTTT
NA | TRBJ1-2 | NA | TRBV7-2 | CASSPRGTTGYGYTF | TGTGCCAGCAGCCCGAGAGGAACTACGGGCTATGGCTACACCTTC
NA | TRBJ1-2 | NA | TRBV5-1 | CASSIGNGYTF | TGCGCCAGCAGTATCGGGAATGGCTACACCTTC
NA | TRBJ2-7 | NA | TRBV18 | CASSSGGEQYF | TGTGCCAGCTCATCCGGAGGAGAGCAGTACTTC
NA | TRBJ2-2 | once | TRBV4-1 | CASSQGMGGTTGELFF | TGCGCCAGCAGCCAAGGGATGGGCGGGACCACCGGGGAGCTGTTTTTT
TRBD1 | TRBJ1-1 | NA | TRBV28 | CASSSQGGGTEAFF | TGTGCCAGCAGTTCCCAAGGGGGCGGCACTGAAGCTTTCTTT
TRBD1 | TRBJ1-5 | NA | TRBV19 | CASIPLRTGHQPQHF | TGTGCCAGTATTCCCCTCCGGACAGGGCATCAGCCCCAGCATTTT
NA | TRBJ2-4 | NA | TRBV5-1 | CASSFRAADTNIQYF | TGCGCCAGCAGCTTCAGGGCAGCGGATACAAACATTCAGTACTTC
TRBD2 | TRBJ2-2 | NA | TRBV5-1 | CASSSNSGDTGELFF | TGCGCCAGCAGCTCCAATAGCGGGGACACCGGGGAGCTGTTTTTT
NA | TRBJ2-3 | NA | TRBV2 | CGWDTQYF | TGTGGGTGGGATACGCAGTATTTT
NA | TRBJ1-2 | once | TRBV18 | CASSPPGQKANYGYTF | TGTGCCAGCTCACCACCTGGTCAGAAAGCTAACTATGGCTACACCTTC
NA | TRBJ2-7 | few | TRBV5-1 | CASSLGVGVHEQYF | TGCGCCAGCAGCTTGGGTGTGGGGGTCCACGAGCAGTACTTC
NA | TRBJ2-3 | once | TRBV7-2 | CASGLYTDTQYF | TGTGCCAGCGGTCTCTACACAGATACGCAGTATTTT
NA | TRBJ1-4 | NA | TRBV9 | CASSVAESGLGGGEKLFF | TGTGCCAGCAGCGTAGCTGAATCAGGTTTGGGGGGAGGTGAAAAACTGTTTTTT
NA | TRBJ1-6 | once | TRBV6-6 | CASSYSDSPLHF | TGTGCCAGCAGTTATTCAGATTCACCCCTCCACTTT
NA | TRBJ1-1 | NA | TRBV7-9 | CASSLVVNTEAFF | TGTGCCAGCAGCTTAGTGGTGAACACTGAAGCTTTCTTT
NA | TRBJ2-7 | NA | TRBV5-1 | CASSLDYTTYEQYF | TGCGCCAGCAGCTTGGACTACACCACCTACGAGCAGTACTTC
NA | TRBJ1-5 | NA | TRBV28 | CASSLGGGGNQPQHF | TGTGCCAGCAGTTTAGGGGGGGGCGGGAATCAGCCCCAGCATTTT
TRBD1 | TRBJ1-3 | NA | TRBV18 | CASSERQGPGNTIYF | TGTGCCAGCTCAGAGCGACAGGGACCTGGAAACACCATATATTTT
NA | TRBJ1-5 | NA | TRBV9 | CASSSGGPNSNQPQHF | TGTGCCAGCAGCTCCGGGGGCCCTAATAGCAATCAGCCCCAGCATTTT